Following are 3 T cell receptor beta chains from one sample sequenced in a study of CD8 T cells in ankylosing spondylitis. From the 5' RACE reads, TCRdb called clonotypes with MiXCR, one entry per CDR3 protein. The data hold about 160,000 distinct CDR3 sequences, with around 8.9% observed a single time. The specimen sequenced was blood, either unsorted or a sorted T cell fraction (not recorded which). These receptors were taken from a female donor with ankylosing spondylitis or in good health (not recorded which).

In its sample, this clonotype was seen a few times. The V call is TRBV5-1, the J call TRBJ2-2, with no clear D. With 0 bases removed from V and 6 bases from J, the gap between germline ends came to 9 bases. Germline V gene lookup returns CDR1 SGHRS and CDR2 YFSETQ. The CDR3 has 14 amino acids. CDR3 in DNA: TGCGCCAGCAGCTTGGTCGGGCGCGCCGGGGAGCTGTTTTTT. Translation: CASSLVGRAGELFF.

In its sample, this clonotype was seen a few times. The chain links TRBV7-9 to TRBJ2-5; D remains unclear. Trimming shortened V by 1 base and J by 9 bases, and 15 bases separated the two germline ends. The CDR3 consists of 14 residues. The germline gives CDR1 SEHNR, CDR2 FQNEAQ (reference sequence). The CDR3 sequence is CASSLGGLRVAQYF. The CDR3 nucleotides are TGTGCCAGCAGCTTAGGAGGTTTACGCGTGGCCCAGTACTTC.

This clonotype has only a few counts. V is TRBV29-1 and J is TRBJ2-1, with 10 bases aligning to TRBD2. Germline lookup yields CDR1 SQVTM and CDR2 ANQGSEA. CDR3 size: 15 residues. The J segment lost 4 bases and the V segment lost 6 bases, leaving 9 bases of the junction unmatched. DNA for the CDR3: TGCAGCGTGGCCCTCGGGACTAGCGCTTACAATGAGCAGTTCTTC. Its protein product is CSVALGTSAYNEQFF.